This TCR beta chain was sequenced in a study of T-cell memory formation after mild COVID-19. Study findings and constraints: Confirmation was lacking for SARS-CoV-2 specificity of second-wave clones that peaked on day 37. Certain responding clones were present in pre-infection memory, suggesting participation of cross-reactive memory.

This clonotype was seen only a few times. Its target is unknown. Amplification by 5'RACE using constant-segment primers produced TCR alpha and TCR beta cDNA libraries that carried sample barcodes and UMIs. TCRdb used MiXCR to reprocess the 5' RACE reads, holding one entry per CDR3 protein. Among 500,000 to 650,000 distinct CDR3 sequences listed, 20% to 25% were seen once. The V gene's germline CDR1 is SGHRS and CDR2 YFSETQ. V was cut by 5 bases and J by 4 bases, with 9 bases left in between. This CDR3 is 12 amino acids long. Sequenced input: PBMCs or a T cell subset sorted from them (not recorded which). The rearrangement links TRBV5-1 to TRBJ2-5; D may be TRBD2 (6 bases). The receptor's source is an adult woman who had mild COVID-19 (a few samples of this study predate the infection). Cell type and time point are not known. The CDR3 DNA reads TGCGCCAGCAGACGGGAGATAGAGACCCAGTACTTC. As protein: CASRREIETQYF. The full variable domain, rest sourced from reference TRBV5-1 and TRBJ2-5, is KAGVTQTPRYLIKTRGQQVTLSCSPISGHRSVSWYQQTPGQGLQFLFEYFSETQRNKGNFPGRFSGRQFSNSRSEMNVSTLELGDSALYLCASRREIETQYFGPGTRLLVL.